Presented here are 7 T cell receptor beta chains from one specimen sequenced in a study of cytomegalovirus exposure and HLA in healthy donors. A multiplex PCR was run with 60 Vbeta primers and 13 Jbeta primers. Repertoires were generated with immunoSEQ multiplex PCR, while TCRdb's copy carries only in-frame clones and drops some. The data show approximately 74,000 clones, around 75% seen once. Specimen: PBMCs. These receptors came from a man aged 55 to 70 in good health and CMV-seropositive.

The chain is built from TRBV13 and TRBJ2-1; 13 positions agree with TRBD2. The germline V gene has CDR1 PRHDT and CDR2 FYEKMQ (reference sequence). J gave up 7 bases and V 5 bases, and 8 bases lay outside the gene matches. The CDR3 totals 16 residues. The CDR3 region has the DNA TGTGCCAGCAGCCTTTGGACTAGCGGGAGAGTAAATGAGCAGTTCTTC. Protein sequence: CASSLWTSGRVNEQFF.

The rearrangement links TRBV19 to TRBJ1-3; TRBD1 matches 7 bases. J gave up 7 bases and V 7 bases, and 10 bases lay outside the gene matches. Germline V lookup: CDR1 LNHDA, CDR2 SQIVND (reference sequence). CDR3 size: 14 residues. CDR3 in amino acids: CASIRDSQGNTIYF. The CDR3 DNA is TGTGCCAGTATACGGGACAGCCAGGGGAACACCATATATTTT.

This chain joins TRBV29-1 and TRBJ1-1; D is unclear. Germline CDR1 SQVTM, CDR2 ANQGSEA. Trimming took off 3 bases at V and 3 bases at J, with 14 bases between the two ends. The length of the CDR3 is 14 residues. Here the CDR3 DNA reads TGCAGCGTTGAGGGAGGGATGGGGTACACTGAAGCTTTCTTT. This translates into CSVEGGMGYTEAFF.

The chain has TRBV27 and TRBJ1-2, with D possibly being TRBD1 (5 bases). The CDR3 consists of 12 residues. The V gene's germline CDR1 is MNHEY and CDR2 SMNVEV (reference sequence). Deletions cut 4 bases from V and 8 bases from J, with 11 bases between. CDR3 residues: CASSSTPGGYTF. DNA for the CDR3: TGTGCCAGCAGTTCGACCCCAGGGGGCTACACCTTC.

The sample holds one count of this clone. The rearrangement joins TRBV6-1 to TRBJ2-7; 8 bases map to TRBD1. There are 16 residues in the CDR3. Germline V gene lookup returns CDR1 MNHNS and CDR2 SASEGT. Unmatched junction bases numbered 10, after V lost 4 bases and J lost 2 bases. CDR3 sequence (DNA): TGTGCCAGCAGTGCCGCGACAGGGGCTTCCCCCTACGAGCAGTACTTC. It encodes CASSAATGASPYEQYF.

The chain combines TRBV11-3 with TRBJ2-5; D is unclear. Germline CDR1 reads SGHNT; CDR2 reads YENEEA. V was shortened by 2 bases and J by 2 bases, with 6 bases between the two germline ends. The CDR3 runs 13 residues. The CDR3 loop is CASSLQVQETQYF. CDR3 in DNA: TGTGCCAGCAGCTTACAGGTACAAGAGACCCAGTACTTC.

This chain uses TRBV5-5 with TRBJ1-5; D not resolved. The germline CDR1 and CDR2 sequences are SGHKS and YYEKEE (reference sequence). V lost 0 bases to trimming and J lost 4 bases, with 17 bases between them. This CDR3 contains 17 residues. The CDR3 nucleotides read TGTGCCAGCAGCTTGGACGACACGGACTGGGGTAATCAGCCCCAGCATTTT. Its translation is CASSLDDTDWGNQPQHF.